This T cell receptor (beta chain) was recorded in a study of CD8+ T cells in alopecia areata. Study-level information: Treated individuals took tofacitinib by mouth, 5 to 10 mg twice daily. General study findings and limits: Scalp clonality, along with expanded CD8+ clones among the top 100, was significantly decreased by tofacitinib.

In each case, RNA was isolated and then reverse transcribed into cDNA as the sequencing template. TCRdb's table, derived via immunoSEQ multiplex PCR, lists solely in-frame clones and lacks some. The data show some 190,000 clones, with 51% seen just once and about 9.5% held by the top ten. The treatment was: oral pan-JAK inhibitor, 5-10 mg twice daily. Notes on this clone: Its antigen is unidentified.

The CDR3 extends over 14 amino acids. The V gene lost 0 bases and the J gene lost 5 bases, with 11 bases spanning the gap. CDR1 is SGDLS and CDR2 is YYNGEE in the germline V gene. The TCR was taken from a human donor with alopecia areata. This sample comprised CD8+ T cells sorted from blood, obtained between weeks 51 and 54, from a patient treated with tofacitinib. The J gene is TRBJ1-1, the V gene TRBV9, with D perhaps TRBD1 (6 bases). As DNA, the CDR3 is TGTGCCAGCAGCGTAGAAAAGGGGGGGACTGAAGCTTTCTTT. This gives the protein CASSVEKGGTEAFF. The whole variable domain, remainder taken from reference TRBV9 and TRBJ1-1, is DSGVTQTPKHLITATGQRVTLRCSPRSGDLSVYWYQQSLDQGLQFLIQYYNGEERAKGNILERFSAQQFPDLHSELNLSSLELGDSALYFCASSVEKGGTEAFFGQGTRLTVV.